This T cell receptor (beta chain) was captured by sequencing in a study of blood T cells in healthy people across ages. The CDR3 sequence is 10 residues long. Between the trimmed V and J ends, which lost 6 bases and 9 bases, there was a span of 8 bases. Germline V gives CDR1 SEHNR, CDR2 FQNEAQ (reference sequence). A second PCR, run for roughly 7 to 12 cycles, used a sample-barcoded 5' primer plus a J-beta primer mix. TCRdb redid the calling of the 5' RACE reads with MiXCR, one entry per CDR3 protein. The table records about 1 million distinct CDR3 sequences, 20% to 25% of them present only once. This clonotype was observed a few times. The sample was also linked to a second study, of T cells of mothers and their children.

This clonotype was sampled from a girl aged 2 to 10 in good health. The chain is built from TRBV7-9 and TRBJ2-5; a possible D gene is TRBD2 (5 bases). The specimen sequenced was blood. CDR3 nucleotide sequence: TGTGCCAGCAGTCGCGGGTCCCAGTACTTC. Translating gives CASSRGSQYF.